This TCR beta chain appears in the sequencing data of a study of blood T cell repertoires in COVID-19. Study at large: Sites across the United States, Italy and Spain contributed samples from acute and convalescent COVID-19. PBMCs, B-cell-depleted T cells, or T cells provided the cDNA or gDNA that made up the material.

The CDR3 contains 18 residues. V dropped 1 base and J dropped 2; count of bases not matched to a gene: 7. The germline V gene encodes CDR1 SGHDT and CDR2 YYEEEE. Assay used: immunoSEQ multiplex PCR; TCRdb lists only in-frame clones, some missing. This table holds 250,000 to 350,000 clones, approximately 91% found once. The receptor was isolated from a woman in her sixties or seventies with acute or convalescent COVID-19. Sequenced sample: peripheral blood. The chain joins TRBV5-6 to TRBJ2-2, with TRBD2 matching 11 bases. The CDR3, as DNA: TGTGCCAGCAGCTTGTATCTAGGGACTAGCGGTAACACCGGGGAGCTGTTTTTT. Amino acid sequence: CASSLYLGTSGNTGELFF. The full variable domain, completed using reference TRBV5-6 and TRBJ2-2, is DAGVTQSPTHLIKTRGQQVTLRCSPKSGHDTVSWYQQALGQGPQFIFQYYEEEERQRGNFPDRFSGHQFPNYSSELNVNALLLGDSALYLCASSLYLGTSGNTGELFFGEGSRLTVL.